This TCR beta chain was sequenced in a study of cytomegalovirus exposure and HLA in healthy donors (dated by TCRdb to the late 2010s). Broadly, across the study: According to an earlier analysis of 587 of the donors, some 180 million T cells yielded 117 million unique TCR beta sequences and about 300 Gb of sequence data. Around 320 gigabases of sequencing data and some 85 million unique TCR sequences were included in an early release covering several hundred HLA-typed donors. Of the roughly 410 genotyped donors, 81% were placed in the genetic ancestry cluster associated with self-reported Caucasian donors. The aim of the study was to test whether cataloging public T cell receptors could identify signatures of past pathogen exposure. The T cell repertoires of 550 to 850 subjects were profiled by immunosequencing and related to cytomegalovirus serostatus. In addition to the first cohort of around 670 subjects, a separate validation cohort of 120 different subjects was used. To predict cytomegalovirus infection status, the study combined high-throughput TCR immunosequencing, statistical association of individual TCRs with disease status, and machine learning. In a later analysis, previously published TCR beta repertoires from several hundred donors were re-analyzed and high-resolution HLA genotyping was added so that TCR occurrence patterns could be studied. In the later analysis, no new phenotypic data were used to find candidate immune exposures; instead, reliance was placed on TCR beta sequences and their occurrence across donors. An earlier analysis of around 580 of the donors used high-throughput TCR beta sequencing to judge whether each TCR beta V gene segment behaved as functional or pseudogenic. Donor age, sex, ethnicity and CMV serostatus were compiled alongside the repertoire data. Genome-wide SNP genotypes for about three fifths of the roughly 700 donors were used in a later genetic analysis, which treated that subset as a discovery cohort. All discovery cohort repertoires had been generated on a single sequencing platform. HLA typing included class I and class II loci at four-digit resolution. Typing coverage varied by locus: roughly 629-630 donors for A, B, C, DRB1 and DQB1; roughly 520 for DQA1; more than 600 for DPA1; about 450 for DPB1. Five DR-DQ haplotypes were handled as single units for association and clustering because linkage in the cohort was strong. Across approximately 400 genotyped donors of the cohort, an average of roughly 250,000 unique TCR beta nucleotide sequences per donor were sequenced, and around 20% of those sequences were non-productive.

The germline V gene gives CDR1 as MDHEN and CDR2 as SYDVKM. V is cut by 6 bases and J by 2 bases, and the space between the germline ends is 13 bases. The CDR3 runs 14 amino acids, cysteine and phenylalanine included. The only DNA kept is the CDR3, 42 bases in frame from the first base. Findings and caveats that apply to the study as a whole: In a later analysis, most CMV-associated TCR beta chains were found to appear HLA-restricted, with HLA associations seemingly driven largely by CMV exposure. In the study, approximately 160 TCR beta chains were listed as associated with cytomegalovirus. At a false discovery rate of 0.05, a later analysis linked under 20,000 TCR beta sequences to specific HLA alleles. In an earlier analysis of some 640 of the donors, most TCR beta V segments were observed in productive rearrangements about 87% or about 30% of the time, broadly matching IMGT annotations. Because HLA typing was missing for some donors at each locus, association tests included only the typed subset. The authors suggested that the approach could potentially be extended to other disease states and immunological phenotypes. A later analysis reported that several top co-occurrence clusters appeared linked to parvovirus B19, influenza, CMV and Epstein-Barr virus. A cluster of highly shared sequence variants was judged likely to represent a technical artifact of the sequencing pipeline. Because the 87-base-pair reads could not distinguish some IMGT-functional V segments, including TRBV6-2 and TRBV6-3, those segments were excluded. In a later genetic analysis, a missense DCLRE1C variant was associated with V-gene and J-gene trimming of TCR beta chains, and the association was replicated in an independent cohort. In both the original and validation cohorts, the classifier was reported to diagnose cytomegalovirus status with high specificity and sensitivity. In a later analysis, TCR association rates were found to vary across HLA loci, with the most associated TCRs seen for DRB1 alleles and the fewest for HLA-C alleles. In a later genetic analysis, fewer N-insertions in productive TCRs were reported among donors in an Asian-associated ancestry cluster than the approximately 670-donor mean. Linkage disequilibrium might explain the correlated functional status among segregating V segments, but an unknown experimental factor could not be excluded. Sequencing depth was assumed to be roughly uniform across donors in the presence/absence analyses, though that assumption may not hold. In a later analysis, HLA-associated TCR beta chains showed more clonal expansion and lower generation probabilities than non-associated chains that were equally common. This cohort had only TCR beta chains sequenced, and the lack of alpha or paired-chain data limited which features could be detected. Three of the identified cytomegalovirus-associated TCR beta chains were confirmed in vitro to be specific for cytomegalovirus antigens. Because counts were too low, under 20 rarely observed V segments, including chromosome 9 orphons, were left out of the earlier analysis of about 620 of the donors. While some public TCRs were present in many individuals, most TCR sequences turned up only very rarely across donors. A further reported finding was that TCR beta sequences accurately predicted the HLA-A and HLA-B alleles for most subjects in the first cohort. CMV serostatus was the only immune exposure information available for the cohort. When HLA alleles, especially DR and DQ, strongly co-occurred, TCR associations were difficult to assign to individual alleles.

With respect to this clone: The antigen it recognizes is unknown. Base qualities are not provided; no much larger clone lies one nucleotide away.

The cohort was made up of about 610 healthy bone marrow donors. All cohort members were sampled while nominally healthy, although unrecorded immune exposures were likely present. The donor tested CMV seropositive, placing the donor among the 250 to 350 seropositive members of the cohort. Each donor provided a peripheral blood sample, and peripheral blood mononuclear cells were used for TCR beta sequencing. Genomic DNA was extracted from the blood cell samples with the Qiagen DNeasy Blood Extraction Kit. Receptors were amplified or captured by the immunoSEQ multiplex PCR assay. The multiplex PCR relied on a mix of 60 forward primers for TCR Vbeta segments and 13 reverse primers for TCR Jbeta segments. A multiplex PCR assay on genomic DNA amplified the CDR3 region of rearranged TCR beta genes. Amplified TCR beta libraries were sequenced as 87-base-pair reads on the Illumina HiSeq System. The authors processed their data as follows. A later analysis tallied 75 million to 85 million unique TCR beta chains across the roughly 610 repertoires, and approximately 11 million of those chains were shared by two or more donors. Raw reads were error-corrected and collapsed into unique sequences by a nearest-neighbor algorithm in which closely related sequences were merged to remove PCR and sequencing errors. V, D and J gene segments were assigned by aligning CDR3 sequences to IMGT reference sequences. Each retained sequence needed at least a six-nucleotide match to both a V gene segment and a J gene segment. A rearrangement was called productive if the CDR3 had no stop codons and remained in frame with V and J, and every other rearrangement was called non-productive. CDR3 was defined according to IMGT convention as the region running from the second conserved V-encoded cysteine to the conserved J-encoded phenylalanine. The earlier analysis of about 530 of the donors excluded any sequence lacking an unambiguous match to a single V gene segment. An earlier analysis of a few hundred of the donors called V segments functional above 56.7% productive rearrangements and segregating when the between-donor standard deviation exceeded 5%. To diagnose cytomegalovirus status from the catalog of TCR beta chain sequences, a statistical classification framework was built. In a later analysis, V and J genes were assigned by comparing TCR nucleotide sequences against IMGT/GENE-DB human TR gene sequences. A later analysis assigned CDR3 sequences and most-parsimonious VDJ recombination scenarios with the TCRdist pipeline. In a later analysis, every TCR beta chain was defined by the combination of its CDR3 amino acid sequence and its V-gene family, and reads without a unique V-gene family were dropped. To address suspected cross-contamination and a sequencing artifact, a later analysis removed over 500 highly shared, low-generation-probability nucleotide sequences. In a later analysis, a clonal expansion index for each public chain was calculated from normalized within-repertoire ranks of inferred template counts. In a later analysis, generation probabilities were computed with a VDJ recombination model fitted to out-of-frame rearrangements, and the resulting probabilities were checked against IGoR. In a later analysis, hypergeometric tests were used to score TCR-TCR, TCR-HLA and TCR-CMV co-occurrence, with a repertoire-size bias correction applied to TCR pairs. In a later analysis, false discovery rates were estimated by permuting HLA or CMV assignments 20 times. In a later analysis, co-occurring TCRs were grouped with DBSCAN, and TCRdist sequence similarity was added when clustering was performed within HLA-allele-positive subsets. Co-occurrence clustering excluded repertoires with fewer than 30,000 or more than 120,000 public chains, plus five with anomalous nucleotide sharing. TCRdb holds this immuneACCESS table with in-frame rearrangements only. Some clones are missing; in checked studies, unresolved V genes explain under half, and the rest has no known cause. V and J calls and clone size are those listed in that table; D and trimming were worked out from the DNA. This sample has under 250,000 clones in its table, and around 79% of those were observed once. Under 4.5% of the sample is held by the ten biggest clonotypes.

In this chain, TRBV28 is recombined with TRBJ2-5, and the D gene may be TRBD1, 5 bases matching. Sequencing was carried out using PBMCs. This receptor was obtained from a woman younger than 45 in good health and CMV-seropositive. The CDR3 protein is CASSQIGAQETQYF. DNA sequence: TGTGCCAGCAGCCAAATAGGGGCTCAAGAGACCCAGTACTTC.